One sample yielded the 28 T cell receptor beta chains listed below, sequenced in a study of blood T cell repertoires in COVID-19. Method: immunoSEQ multiplex PCR; TCRdb's copy keeps in-frame clones and lacks some. The data hold around 190,000 clones, with approximately 88% observed a single time. Source material: PBMCs or T cells enriched from blood (not recorded which). Receptor source: a woman aged 25 to 39 who had recovered from COVID-19.

J is TRBJ2-3 and V is TRBV29-1; a weak D match, TRBD1 (6 bases). Germline-derived CDR1 and CDR2 are SQVTM and ANQGSEA. Trimming removed 0 bases at V and 3 bases at J, with 13 bases between. The CDR3 totals 15 residues. CDR3 region: CSVEESTRGTDTQYF. CDR3 DNA: TGCAGCGTTGAAGAGTCGACAAGGGGGACAGATACGCAGTATTTT.

V and J are TRBV9 and TRBJ2-5, with a tentative D call TRBD2 (6 bases). This CDR3 has 15 amino acids. V gave up 4 bases and J gave up 5 bases, with 18 bases separating them. Germline V gene data show CDR1 as SGDLS and CDR2 as YYNGEE. The CDR3 coding sequence is TGTGCCAGCAGCCCCCATCGGGAGAGGCAGGAGACCCAGTACTTC. Residues: CASSPHRERQETQYF.

CDR3 in DNA: TGTGCCAGTACCTTTTCTGGGGGCAACAATCAGCCCCAGCATTTT. Translated, it gives CASTFSGGNNQPQHF. The chain uses TRBV19 and TRBJ1-5, with D tentatively TRBD1 (6 bases). Trimming took off 7 bases at V and 3 bases at J, with 16 bases between the two ends. The CDR3 has 15 amino acids. CDR1 is LNHDA, CDR2 SQIVND, per germline (reference sequence). Using reference TRBV19 and TRBJ1-5 for the parts outside the CDR3, the full variable domain is DGGITQSPKYLFRKEGQNVTLSCEQNLNHDAMYWYRQDPGQGLRLIYYSQIVNDFQKGDIAEGYSVSREKKESFPLTVTSAQKNPTAFYLCASTFSGGNNQPQHFGDGTRLSIL.

The chain combines TRBV7-9 with TRBJ2-7, with 7 bases that match TRBD2. J was trimmed by 5 bases and V by 5 bases; bases with no gene match: 9. The CDR3 extends over 14 amino acids. Germline lookup yields CDR1 SEHNR and CDR2 FQNEAQ (reference sequence). The CDR3 spells CASSVSGTTNEQYV. CDR3 nucleotide sequence: TGTGCCAGCAGCGTGTCCGGGACTACGAACGAGCAGTACGTC.

The V call is TRBV20-1, the J call TRBJ2-4; D is possibly TRBD2 (7 bases). Trimming removed 6 bases from V and 2 bases from J, with 20 bases in between. Germline lookup yields CDR1 DFQATT and CDR2 SNEGSKA (reference sequence). This CDR3 is 16 amino acids long. The CDR3 spells CSASEGGDRTKNIQYF. CDR3 DNA: TGCAGTGCCAGTGAGGGGGGGGACCGGACCAAAAACATTCAGTACTTC.

Worth noting for this clone: The missing conserved phenylalanine or tryptophan at the end of this CDR3 makes a read error likely. The DNA is omitted, as the CDR3 cannot be located on it reliably, and the CDR3 follows TCRdb's listing. The V call is TRBV6-1, the J call TRBJ2-7; the table names TRBD1, a call not compared with the DNA. The CDR3 contains 11 residues when both ends are counted. The germline gives CDR1 MNHNS, CDR2 SASEGT. CDR3 loop: CASSEGPTRPL.

Only a few counts were recorded for this clone. The chain is built from TRBV5-5 and TRBJ2-1; 10 bases fit TRBD2. Germline V lookup: CDR1 SGHKS, CDR2 YYEKEE (reference sequence). The V and J ends lost 4 bases and 7 bases, in that order; junction bases with no gene match: 8. The CDR3 totals 15 residues. For the CDR3, the DNA is TGTGCCAGCAGCCCGCTAGCGGGAGTGGGGAATGAGCAGTTCTTC. This gives the protein CASSPLAGVGNEQFF.

This chain links TRBV19 with TRBJ2-4, with TRBD2 identical over 11 bases. After removal of 7 bases from V and 2 bases from J, the junction contained 10 bases not matched to a gene. Germline assignment: CDR1 LNHDA and CDR2 SQIVND (reference sequence). This CDR3 region has 17 residues. The CDR3 region is CASKIAGGPVTKNIQYF. In nucleotides, the CDR3 is TGTGCCAGTAAGATAGCGGGAGGGCCAGTAACCAAAAACATTCAGTACTTC. Full variable domain (missing parts from reference TRBV19 and TRBJ2-4): DGGITQSPKYLFRKEGQNVTLSCEQNLNHDAMYWYRQDPGQGLRLIYYSQIVNDFQKGDIAEGYSVSREKKESFPLTVTSAQKNPTAFYLCASKIAGGPVTKNIQYFGAGTRLSVL.

The genes are TRBV7-8 and TRBJ2-1, with 13 bases matching TRBD2. Germline CDR1 reads SGHVS; CDR2 reads FQNEAQ. CDR3 length: 16 residues. Germline trimming cut 5 bases from V and 9 bases from J; bases unmatched to any gene: 10. CDR3 in DNA: TGTGCCAGCAGCCGAGGACTAGCGGGAGTAGGTTTTGAGCAGTTCTTC. This codes for CASSRGLAGVGFEQFF.

The chain is built from TRBV2 and TRBJ2-5; tentative D call: TRBD1 (7 bases). Germline V gives CDR1 SNHLY, CDR2 FYNNEI. The CDR3 is 13 residues long. The V end was cut by 7 bases, the J end by 5 bases, with 14 bases between. Here the CDR3 reads CASKEGAGETQYF. CDR3 DNA sequence: TGTGCCAGCAAAGAGGGGGCGGGGGAGACCCAGTACTTC.

The gene calls are TRBV28 and TRBJ1-5, with 8 bases matching TRBD1. This CDR3 is 14 amino acids long. In germline, CDR1 is MDHEN, CDR2 SYDVKM. The trim removed 4 bases at V and 6 bases at J, leaving 5 bases unmatched. CDR3 sequence: CASSSWTGSQPQHF. The CDR3 nucleotides are TGTGCCAGCAGTTCATGGACAGGGAGTCAGCCCCAGCATTTT.

J is TRBJ2-3 and V is TRBV7-2, with D possibly being TRBD2 (6 bases). CDR1 and CDR2 from the germline V gene are SGHTA and FQGNSA. V was cut by 8 bases and J by 7 bases, with 19 bases left in between. This CDR3 has 14 amino acids. CDR3 nucleotides: TGTGCCAGCGGGGCCGGAGGGAATAAATATACGCAGTATTTT. Protein sequence: CASGAGGNKYTQYF.

The chain combines TRBV29-1 with TRBJ1-2, with TRBD1 matching 9 bases. J was trimmed by 4 bases and V by 5 bases; bases with no gene match: 5. This CDR3 region has 13 residues. CDR1 is SQVTM, CDR2 ANQGSEA, per germline. CDR3 residues: CSVLTGGAYGYTF. CDR3 sequence (DNA): TGCAGCGTTCTGACAGGGGGGGCCTATGGCTACACCTTC. Using reference TRBV29-1 and TRBJ1-2 for the parts outside the CDR3, the full variable domain is SAVISQKPSRDICQRGTSLTIQCQVDSQVTMMFWYRQQPGQSLTLIATANQGSEATYESGFVIDKFPISRPNLTFSTLTVSNMSPEDSSIYLCSVLTGGAYGYTFGSGTRLTVV.

This chain joins TRBV7-9 and TRBJ1-6; 11 bases agree with TRBD1. V trimming: 5 bases; J trimming: 8 bases; junction bases outside the gene matches: 2. The germline gives CDR1 SEHNR, CDR2 FQNEAQ (reference sequence). There are 14 residues in the CDR3. The CDR3 DNA reads TGTGCCAGCAGCGTGGGACAGGGGGATTCACCCCTCCACTTT. It codes for CASSVGQGDSPLHF.

The V gene is TRBV5-6, the J gene TRBJ1-2; the match to TRBD1 covers 8 bases. Germline loops: CDR1 SGHDT, CDR2 YYEEEE. The V gene end was trimmed by 5 bases and the J gene end by 7 bases; junction bases not matched to a gene: 10. The CDR3 runs 14 residues. CDR3 DNA: TGTGCCAGCAGAATGGACAGGGTTTCGGGTGGCTACACCTTC. This codes for CASRMDRVSGGYTF.

As to this clone: One end of the junction fails to match germline, which may point to a read error. CDR3 amino acids: CASSLAGQVQETQYF. Written as DNA, the CDR3 is TGTGCCAGCAGTTTAGCGGGGCAGGTCCAAGAGACCCAGTACTTC. The rearrangement joins TRBV7-8 to TRBJ2-5, with 8 positions matching TRBD2. Per the germline V gene, CDR1 is SGHVS and CDR2 is FQNEAQ. The CDR3 covers 15 residues.

This clone has only one observation. The chain uses TRBV5-4 and TRBJ2-7, with D perhaps TRBD1 (5 bases). The germline V gene has CDR1 SGHNT and CDR2 YYREEE (reference sequence). V lost 2 bases, J lost 0 bases, and 9 bases lay in between. The CDR3 consists of 14 residues. DNA for the CDR3: TGTGCCAGCAGCTTAGACAGTAGCTCCTACGAGCAGTACGTC. This encodes CASSLDSSSYEQYV.

The rearrangement links TRBV24-1 to TRBJ2-5; TRBD2 matches at 7 bases. J lost 0 bases, V lost 5 bases, and 8 bases had no gene match. There are 16 residues in the CDR3. Germline lookup yields CDR1 KGHDR and CDR2 SFDVKD. The CDR3 loop reads CATSGAHGGYQETQYF. Here the CDR3 DNA reads TGTGCCACCAGTGGTGCCCACGGGGGGTACCAAGAGACCCAGTACTTC.

J is TRBJ2-7 and V is TRBV28, with a weak D call TRBD2 (6 bases). Per germline, CDR1 MDHEN and CDR2 SYDVKM. The V end lost 3 bases, the J end lost 2 bases, and 11 bases lay between the germline ends. The CDR3 has 14 amino acids. CDR3 protein: CASSFGGPTYEQYF. CDR3 nucleotides: TGTGCCAGCAGTTTCGGGGGTCCCACCTACGAGCAGTACTTC.

The rearrangement joins TRBV28 to TRBJ1-3; no clear D. In germline, CDR1 is MDHEN, CDR2 SYDVKM. The CDR3 spans 14 residues. Trimming removed 5 bases from V and 3 bases from J, with 11 bases in between. The CDR3 DNA follows: TGTGCCAGCAGTGTCTACTCTAGTGGAAACACCATATATTTT. This codes for CASSVYSSGNTIYF.

V is TRBV3-1 (or the pseudogene TRBV3-2) and J is TRBJ1-2; 9 bases fit TRBD1. V lost 4 bases and J lost 5; bases outside the gene matches: 8. Germline lookup yields CDR1 LGHDT and CDR2 YNNKEL (reference sequence). This CDR3 contains 15 residues. As DNA, the CDR3 is TGTGCCAGCAGCCTGGGGACAGGGCTGAGGTATGGCTACACCTTC. Translation: CASSLGTGLRYGYTF.

This chain links TRBV2 with TRBJ2-7; D gene unclear. Germline values: CDR1 SNHLY, CDR2 FYNNEI. CDR3 length: 14 amino acids. V was pared by 1 base and J by 3 bases, with 10 bases between. Here the CDR3 reads CASSEGGWSYEQYV. DNA of the CDR3: TGTGCCAGCAGTGAAGGTGGGTGGAGCTACGAGCAGTACGTC.

Note on this clone: Other DNA sequences in this sample translate to the same CDR3. CDR3 protein: CASSLLRSSYNEQFF. The CDR3 DNA is TGTGCCAGCAGCTTACTCCGGAGCTCCTACAATGAGCAGTTCTTC. The chain carries TRBV7-2 and TRBJ2-1, with D unresolved. V lost 2 bases and J 0 bases, leaving 8 bases between the germline ends. The CDR3 is 15 amino acids. The germline gives CDR1 SGHTA, CDR2 FQGNSA.

J is TRBJ2-7 and V is TRBV10-3; TRBD1 matches 10 bases. This CDR3 has 14 residues. J lost 4 bases, V lost 5 bases, and 5 bases had no gene match. Germline V CDR1 and CDR2: ENHRY, SYGVKD. The CDR3, as DNA: TGTGCCATCAGTCGACAGGGGGCCCAGTACGAGCAGTACGTC. Amino acid sequence: CAISRQGAQYEQYV.

The chain joins TRBV2 to TRBJ2-1, with 12 nucleotides matching TRBD2. The CDR3 has 14 residues. The germline V gene encodes CDR1 SNHLY and CDR2 FYNNEI. V trimming: 4 bases; J trimming: 7 bases; junction bases outside the gene matches: 2. CDR3 nucleotides: TGTGCCAGCAGTGGACTAGCGGGAGTAAATGAGCAGTTCTTC. This gives the protein CASSGLAGVNEQFF.

This rearrangement joins TRBV28 to TRBJ1-2; D call uncertain. Trimming shortened V by 3 bases and J by 6 bases, and 11 bases separated the two germline ends. This CDR3 has 13 amino acids. CDR1 is MDHEN, CDR2 SYDVKM, per germline. CDR3 loop: CASSFGGTNGYTF. The CDR3 DNA follows: TGTGCCAGCAGTTTCGGCGGCACTAATGGCTACACCTTC.

V usage is TRBV5-4 and J usage is TRBJ1-1; maybe TRBD1 (6 bases). The germline gives CDR1 SGHNT, CDR2 YYREEE (reference sequence). The CDR3 extends over 15 amino acids. The V end was cut by 2 bases, the J end by 1 base, with 12 bases between. In DNA, the CDR3 is TGTGCCAGCAGCTTTGCCAGGGGAAGGAACACTGAAGCTTTCTTT. Amino acid sequence: CASSFARGRNTEAFF.

The chain uses TRBV6-4 and TRBJ1-4; D gene ambiguous. Germline V lookup: CDR1 MRHNA, CDR2 SNTAGT. The CDR3 is 11 amino acids. V lost 6 bases and J 5 bases, leaving 4 bases between the germline ends. The CDR3 bases are TGTGCCAGCAGAGAGAATGAAAAACTGTTTTTT. As protein: CASRENEKLFF.